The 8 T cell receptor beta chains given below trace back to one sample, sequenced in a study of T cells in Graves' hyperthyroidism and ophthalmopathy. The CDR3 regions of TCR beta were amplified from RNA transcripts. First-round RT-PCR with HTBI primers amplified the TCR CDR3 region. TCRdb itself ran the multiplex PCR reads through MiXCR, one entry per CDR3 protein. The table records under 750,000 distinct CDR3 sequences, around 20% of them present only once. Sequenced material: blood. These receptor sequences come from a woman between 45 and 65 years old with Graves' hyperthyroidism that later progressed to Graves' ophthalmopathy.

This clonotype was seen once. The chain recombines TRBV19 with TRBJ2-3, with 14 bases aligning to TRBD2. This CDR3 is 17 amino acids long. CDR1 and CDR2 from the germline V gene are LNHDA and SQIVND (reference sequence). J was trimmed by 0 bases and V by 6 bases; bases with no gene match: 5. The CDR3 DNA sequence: TGTGCCAGTAGCGGACTAGCGGGGGGCTCTAGCACAGATACGCAGTATTTT. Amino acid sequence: CASSGLAGGSSTDTQYF.

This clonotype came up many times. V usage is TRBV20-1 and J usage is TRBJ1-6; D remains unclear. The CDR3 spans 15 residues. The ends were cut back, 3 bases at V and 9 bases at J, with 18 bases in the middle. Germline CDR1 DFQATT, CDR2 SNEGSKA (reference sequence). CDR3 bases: TGCAGTGCTAGCTATATAGGTCAAGGTTCTTCACCCCTCCACTTT. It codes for CSASYIGQGSSPLHF.

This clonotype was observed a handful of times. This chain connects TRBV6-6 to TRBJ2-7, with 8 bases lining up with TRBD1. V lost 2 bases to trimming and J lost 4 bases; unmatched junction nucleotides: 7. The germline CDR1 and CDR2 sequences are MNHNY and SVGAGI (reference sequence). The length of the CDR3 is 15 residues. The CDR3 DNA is TGTGCCAGCAGTTACGAGGGGACAGGCTCATACGAGCAGTACTTC. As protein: CASSYEGTGSYEQYF.

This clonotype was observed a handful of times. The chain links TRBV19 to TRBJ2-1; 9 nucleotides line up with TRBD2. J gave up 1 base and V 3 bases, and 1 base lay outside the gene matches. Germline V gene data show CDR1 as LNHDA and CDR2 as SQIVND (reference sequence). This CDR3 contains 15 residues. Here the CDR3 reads CASSISGGSYNEQFF. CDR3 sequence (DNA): TGTGCCAGTAGTATTAGCGGGGGTTCCTACAATGAGCAGTTCTTC.

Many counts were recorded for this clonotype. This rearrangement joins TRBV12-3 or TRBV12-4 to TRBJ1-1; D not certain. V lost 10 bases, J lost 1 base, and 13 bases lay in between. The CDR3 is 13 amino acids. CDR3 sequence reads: CATGRDRNTEAFF. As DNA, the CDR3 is TGTGCCACTGGCCGGGATCGGAACACTGAAGCTTTCTTT.

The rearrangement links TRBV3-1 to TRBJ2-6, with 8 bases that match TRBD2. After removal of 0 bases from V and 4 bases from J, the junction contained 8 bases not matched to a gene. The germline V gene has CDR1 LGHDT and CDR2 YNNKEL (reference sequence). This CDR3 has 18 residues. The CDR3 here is CASSQEAGGVLGANVLTF. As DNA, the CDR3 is TGTGCCAGCAGCCAAGAGGCGGGGGGCGTTTTGGGGGCCAACGTCCTGACTTTC.

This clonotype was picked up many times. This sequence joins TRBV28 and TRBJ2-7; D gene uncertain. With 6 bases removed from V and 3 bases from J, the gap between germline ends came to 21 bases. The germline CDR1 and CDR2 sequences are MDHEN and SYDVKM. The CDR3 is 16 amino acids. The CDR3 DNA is TGTGCCAGCAGCCCCATCACGACAAGACCTATCTACGAGCAGTACTTC. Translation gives CASSPITTRPIYEQYF. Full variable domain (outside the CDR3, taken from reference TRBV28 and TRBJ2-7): DVKVTQSSRYLVKRTGEKVFLECVQDMDHENMFWYRQDPGLGLRLIYFSYDVKMKEKGDIPEGYSVSREKKERFSLILESASTNQTSMYLCASSPITTRPIYEQYFGPGTRLTVT.

The CDR3 nucleotides are TGTGCCAGCAGTTTCAGCGGCGGGGGGGCAGAGTCACCCCTCCACTTT. Translation: CASSFSGGGAESPLHF. The chain links TRBV27 to TRBJ1-6; maybe TRBD1 (6 bases). The germline V and J ends were trimmed by 3 bases and 10 bases, with 19 bases remaining between them. In germline, CDR1 is MNHEY, CDR2 SMNVEV (reference sequence). This CDR3 has 16 residues.